These 8 T cell receptor beta chains were sequenced from one sample in a study of T-cell memory formation after mild COVID-19 (dated by TCRdb to about 2021). Library generation was performed with 5' RACE. Sequencing was performed on an Illumina NovaSeq 6000. TCRdb redid the processing of the public reads, applying fastp at Q25 and MiXCR, and retained in-frame beta chains. Every entry covers one CDR3 protein and lists the most common genes and DNA from its rows. The sample data list hundreds of thousands of distinct CDR3 sequences, and 28% of these were observed just once. The ten largest clonotypes hold less than 15% of the sample. Sequences were obtained from PBMCs or a T cell subset sorted from them (not recorded which). These receptors all come from an adult woman who had mild COVID-19 (a few samples of this study predate the infection). The sample titles of this study are shuffled in the database, so cell type and time point are left out; the donor was told from shared clones.

This chain uses TRBV27 with TRBJ2-3; the match to TRBD2 covers 7 bases. This CDR3 is 15 amino acids long. CDR1 is MNHEY, CDR2 SMNVEV, per germline (reference sequence). The V and J ends lost 8 bases and 3 bases, in that order; junction bases with no gene match: 11. The CDR3 nucleotides read TGTGCCAGCGGTACGGGCGGGAGAATTACAGATACGCAGTATTTT. It specifies CASGTGGRITDTQYF.

V is TRBV19 and J is TRBJ2-2; tentatively, D is TRBD1 (6 bases). The CDR3 sequence is 15 residues long. With 3 bases removed from V and 1 base from J, the gap between germline ends came to 9 bases. The germline CDR1 and CDR2 sequences are LNHDA and SQIVND (reference sequence). The CDR3 spells CASSITGRNTGELFF. Here the CDR3 DNA reads TGTGCCAGTAGTATTACAGGGAGGAACACCGGGGAGCTGTTTTTT.

This clonotype was seen a handful of times. The chain carries TRBV5-1 and TRBJ2-2; D is perhaps TRBD2 (5 bases). The germline V gene encodes CDR1 SGHRS and CDR2 YFSETQ. The V end lost 7 bases, the J end lost 1 base, and 11 bases lay between the germline ends. This CDR3 is 14 amino acids long. The CDR3 protein is CASAHEGNTGELFF. The CDR3 nucleotides read TGCGCCAGCGCCCATGAGGGGAACACCGGGGAGCTGTTTTTT.

This clonotype was counted a few times. The genes are TRBV6-1 and TRBJ1-6, with a tentative D call TRBD1 (5 bases). Germline lookup yields CDR1 MNHNS and CDR2 SASEGT. The V gene lost 3 bases and the J gene lost 9 bases, with 12 bases spanning the gap. The CDR3 length is 14 residues. The CDR3 is CASSEGGITSPLHF. The CDR3 DNA reads as TGTGCCAGCAGTGAGGGGGGAATAACTTCACCCCTCCACTTT.

The chain is built from TRBV15 and TRBJ1-2, with 7 bases identical to TRBD1. The CDR3 length is 13 residues. CDR1 and CDR2 (germline): LNHNV, YYDKDF (reference sequence). V was clipped by 3 bases and J by 4 bases; unmatched bases: 2. The CDR3 nucleotides read TGTGCCACCAGCAGGGGACAGTCCTATGGCTACACCTTC. It yields the protein CATSRGQSYGYTF.

A word on this clonotype: One end of the junction does not line up with germline, which may come from a read error. V gene TRBV2 combines with J gene TRBJ2-4, with 7 bases that match TRBD2. The CDR3 sequence is 14 residues long. From germline, CDR1 is SNHLY and CDR2 FYNNEI. CDR3: CASREAGLVSIQYF. CDR3 nucleotides: TGTGCCAGCAGGGAAGCGGGACTGGTGAGCATTCAGTACTTC.

V usage is TRBV6-2 or TRBV6-3 and J usage is TRBJ2-3; 8 bases match TRBD1. Germline CDR1 and CDR2: MNHEY and SVGEGT. The ends lost 2 bases at V and 0 bases at J; junction bases unmatched: 10. CDR3 length equals 18 residues. The CDR3 DNA is TGTGCCAGCAGTTACGACCTTCGGGACAGGACGAGCACAGATACGCAGTATTTT. As protein: CASSYDLRDRTSTDTQYF.

The rearrangement uses TRBV5-1 and TRBJ2-3, with a weak D call TRBD1 (5 bases). Germline V gene lookup returns CDR1 SGHRS and CDR2 YFSETQ. V was clipped by 2 bases and J by 0 bases, with 7 bases between them. The CDR3 spans 14 residues. The CDR3: CASSLQASTDTQYF. In DNA form, the CDR3 reads TGCGCCAGCAGCTTACAGGCTAGCACAGATACGCAGTATTTT.